The entry below gives a single T cell receptor beta chain sequence along with its context. The CDR3 length is 16 residues. The trim removed 3 bases at V and 5 bases at J, leaving 10 bases unmatched. The germline CDR1 and CDR2 sequences are SGHTA and FQGNSA. Treatment of the sample: over 15 received Ad26.COV2.S at low or high dose, single or two shots; about 5 received placebo; per-sample allocation not given. Vaccine and placebo recipients were sampled on day 63 after the first injection. What was given as vaccine was an Ad26 vector encoding Wuhan-strain SARS-CoV-2 spike. The data derive from a study of Ad26.COV2.S vaccination and SARS-CoV-2 variants. The repertoire was sequenced with immunoSEQ multiplex PCR; TCRdb's copy has only in-frame clones and lacks some. This table has about 680,000 clones, more than 70% appearing once.

The rearrangement uses TRBV7-2 and TRBJ1-2; 9 bases line up with TRBD1. Sequencing was performed on peripheral blood, taken in a trial of Ad26.COV2.S vaccine versus placebo. The sequence derives from a person between 18 and 59 years old who received the Ad26.COV2.S COVID-19 vaccine or a placebo. In DNA, the CDR3 is TGTGCCAGCAGCTTTAACCCGGGACAGGGCAAGTATGGCTACACCTTC. Translating it yields CASSFNPGQGKYGYTF.